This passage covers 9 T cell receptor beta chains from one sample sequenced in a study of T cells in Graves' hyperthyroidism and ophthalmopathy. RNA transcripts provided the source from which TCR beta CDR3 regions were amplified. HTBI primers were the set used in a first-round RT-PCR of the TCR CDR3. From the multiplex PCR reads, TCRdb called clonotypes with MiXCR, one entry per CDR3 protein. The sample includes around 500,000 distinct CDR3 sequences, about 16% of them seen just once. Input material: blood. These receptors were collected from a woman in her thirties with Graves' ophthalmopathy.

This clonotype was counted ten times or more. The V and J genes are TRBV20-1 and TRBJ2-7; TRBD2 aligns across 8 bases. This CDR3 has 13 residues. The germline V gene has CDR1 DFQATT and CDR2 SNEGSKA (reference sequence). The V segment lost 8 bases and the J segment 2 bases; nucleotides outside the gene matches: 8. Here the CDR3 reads CSPSGGLAYEQYF. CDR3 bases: TGCAGTCCAAGCGGGGGACTGGCCTACGAGCAGTACTTC.

The CDR3 DNA is TGCAGCGTTGAAGAGGACAGGGTGAGCTATGGCTACACCTTC. Residues: CSVEEDRVSYGYTF. V and J are TRBV29-1 and TRBJ1-2; 8 positions agree with TRBD1. Germline values: CDR1 SQVTM, CDR2 ANQGSEA. Germline trimming cut 0 bases from V and 4 bases from J; bases unmatched to any gene: 4. The CDR3 is made up of 14 amino acids.

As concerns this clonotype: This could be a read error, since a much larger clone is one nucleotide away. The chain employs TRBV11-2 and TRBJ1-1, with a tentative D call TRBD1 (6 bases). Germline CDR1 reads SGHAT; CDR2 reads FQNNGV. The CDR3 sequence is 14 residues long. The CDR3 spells CASSFSGVNTEASF. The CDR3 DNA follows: TGTGCCAGCAGCTTTTCAGGGGTGAACACTGAAGCTTCCTTT.

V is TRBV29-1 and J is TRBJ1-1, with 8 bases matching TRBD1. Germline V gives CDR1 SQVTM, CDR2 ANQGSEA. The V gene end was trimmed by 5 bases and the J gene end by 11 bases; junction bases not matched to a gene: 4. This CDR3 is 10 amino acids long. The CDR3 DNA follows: TGCAGCGTTACGACAGGGGATGCTTTCTTT. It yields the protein CSVTTGDAFF. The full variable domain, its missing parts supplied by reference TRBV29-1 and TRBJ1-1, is SAVISQKPSRDICQRGTSLTIQCQVDSQVTMMFWYRQQPGQSLTLIATANQGSEATYESGFVIDKFPISRPNLTFSTLTVSNMSPEDSSIYLCSVTTGDAFFGQGTRLTVV.

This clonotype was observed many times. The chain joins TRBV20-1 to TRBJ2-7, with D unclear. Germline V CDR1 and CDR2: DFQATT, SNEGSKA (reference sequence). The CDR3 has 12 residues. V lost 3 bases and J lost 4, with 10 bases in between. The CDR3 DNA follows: TGCAGTGCTAGTGAACAGCTATACGAGCAGTACTTC. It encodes CSASEQLYEQYF.

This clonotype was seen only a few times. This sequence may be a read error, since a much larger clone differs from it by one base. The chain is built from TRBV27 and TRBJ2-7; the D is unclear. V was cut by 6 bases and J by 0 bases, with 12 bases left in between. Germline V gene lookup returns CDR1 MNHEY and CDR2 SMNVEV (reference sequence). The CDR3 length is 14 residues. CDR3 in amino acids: CASSRNYISYEQYF. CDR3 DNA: TGTGCCAGCAGCCGGAACTACATCTCCTACGAGCAGTACTTC.

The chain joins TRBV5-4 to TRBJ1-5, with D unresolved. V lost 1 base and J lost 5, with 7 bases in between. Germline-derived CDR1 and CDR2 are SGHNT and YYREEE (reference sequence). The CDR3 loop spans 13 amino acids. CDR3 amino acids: CASSLSPHQPQHF. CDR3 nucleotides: TGTGCCAGCAGCTTGTCTCCTCATCAGCCCCAGCATTTT. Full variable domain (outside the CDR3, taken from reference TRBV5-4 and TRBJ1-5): ETGVTQSPTHLIKTRGQQVTLRCSSQSGHNTVSWYQQALGQGPQFIFQYYREEENGRGNFPPRFSGLQFPNYSSELNVNALELDDSALYLCASSLSPHQPQHFGDGTRLSIL.

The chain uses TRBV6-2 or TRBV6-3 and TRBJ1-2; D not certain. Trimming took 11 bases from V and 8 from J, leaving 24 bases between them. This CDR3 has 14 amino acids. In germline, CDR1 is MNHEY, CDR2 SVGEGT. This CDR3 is CASKITPGGRGYTF. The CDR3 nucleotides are TGTGCCTCCAAAATCACTCCGGGAGGACGGGGCTACACCTTC.

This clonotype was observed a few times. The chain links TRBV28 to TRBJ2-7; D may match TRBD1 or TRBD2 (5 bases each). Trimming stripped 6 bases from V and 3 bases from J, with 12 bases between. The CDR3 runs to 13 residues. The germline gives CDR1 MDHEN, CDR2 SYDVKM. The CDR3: CASRTTGHYEQYF. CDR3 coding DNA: TGTGCCAGCAGGACTACAGGACACTACGAGCAGTACTTC.